Reported below is one TCR beta chain. This sample was taken from a study of T cell changes during pregnancy in multiple sclerosis. V lost 4 bases, J lost 10 bases, and 20 bases stayed unmatched. This CDR3 is built from 16 residues. Germline assignment: CDR1 SQVTM and CDR2 ANQGSEA. TCRdb's table, derived via immunoSEQ multiplex PCR, lists solely in-frame clones and lacks some. Here the sample spans around 110,000 clones, less than 95% being singletons. V and J are TRBV29-1 and TRBJ2-3; the match to TRBD1 covers 7 bases. This receptor was taken from a female donor in good health, enrolled as a control in a pregnancy study. Specimen: peripheral blood, collected in the third trimester of pregnancy. The CDR3 sequence is CSVGPRDSALLRAQYF. In DNA form, the CDR3 reads TGCAGCGTTGGGCCCCGGGACAGTGCCTTACTTCGGGCGCAGTATTTT.